The following is a T cell receptor beta chain sequence with its context. Its binding antigen is unknown. The sample holds no much larger clone one base away, and base qualities are not on file. Whole blood was collected in K2EDTA tubes by collaborating institutions according to the institutions' own protocols. Collaborator samples were shipped for TCRbeta analysis as frozen whole blood, isolated PBMCs, or DNA extracted from either sample type. The immunoSEQ Assay, a bias-controlled multiplex PCR, was used to amplify TCRbeta CDR3 regions from genomic DNA. As for how the authors treated the data: Nucleated cell counts per sample were estimated from amplification of reference gene primers within the assay. To quantify the absolute abundance of each unique TCRbeta CDR3 rearrangement, sequence reads were collapsed and filtered. Productive Simpson clonality was computed per sample as the square root of Simpson's diversity index over productive rearrangements. The table was pulled from immuneACCESS by TCRdb, which kept in-frame rearrangements only. Such tables lose some clones; where checked, under half of the loss comes from unresolved V genes, and the rest has no known cause. From that table come the V and J calls and clone size; the DNA was used to work out D and trimming. The table for this sample lists roughly 500,000 clones; approximately 83% of them were counted only once. Clones ranked in the top ten supply roughly 3.2% of the sample.

The data were obtained in a study of blood T cell repertoires in COVID-19 (TCRdb year 2020). For the study in its entirety: Samples from collaborators originated in the United States, Italy and Spain and spanned both the acute and convalescent phases of COVID-19. The prospective study material was composed of cDNA or gDNA derived from T cells, B-cell-depleted T cells, or PBMCs. Subjects who had been exposed to COVID-19, were actively infected with it, or had recovered from it provided the deeply sampled blood TCRbeta repertoires that made up the dataset. The repertoires were released in a freely available public database intended as a resource for research on the immune response to SARS-CoV-2. The samples were drawn from two sources: the first 160 participants of the ongoing ImmuneRACE study, and fewer than 1,500 subjects contributed by 6 global collaborators. A de-identified subject ID, COVID-19 status, age in years and sex were almost always included in the sample metadata. Where HLA class I and class II types were available, the types were taken from metadata supplied by the sample provider, not from assay-based typing.

General study outcomes and caveats: Clinical and demographic metadata were provided uncurated, with the amount varying by source and participant.

This sequence originates from a human donor in a cohort sampled during active COVID-19. Sequenced input: peripheral blood.

The CDR3 is CASSFQGNTGELFF. The sequence in DNA is TGTGCCAGTTCATTCCAGGGGAACACCGGGGAGCTGTTTTTT. In this chain, TRBV19 is recombined with TRBJ2-2, and the D gene may be TRBD1, 5 bases matching. The V end loses 8 bases and the J end loses 1 base, and a stretch of 11 bases separates them. Looking up the germline V gene (reference sequence) yields CDR1 LNHDA and CDR2 SQIVND. From the cysteine up to the phenylalanine, the CDR3 has a length of 14 residues. Here the CDR3 DNA is all that survives: 42 bases in frame from base 1.